This entry lists 2 T cell receptor beta chains sequenced from one sample in a study of OX40 agonist ivuxolimab in advanced cancers. The receptor library was made with the immunoSEQ multiplex PCR assay. TCRdb obtained this table from immuneACCESS and retained in-frame rearrangements with V and J assigned. These tables miss some clones; where compared with another copy, unresolved V genes account for less than half of the shortfall, and the remainder is unexplained. Counted in this sample were more than 65,000 clones; approximately 90% of them appeared once. Around 0.56% of the sample rests with the top ten. The sequencing here drew on CD4+ or CD8+ T cells sorted from blood, taken in a trial of the OX40 agonist ivuxolimab. The receptors shown here come from an adult with an advanced solid tumor such as melanoma, head and neck, liver or kidney cancer.

The V gene is TRBV30, the J gene TRBJ2-7; no clear D. Germline CDR1 reads GTSNPN; CDR2 reads SVGIG (reference sequence). Between the trimmed V and J ends, which lost 1 base and 2 bases, there was a span of 9 bases. This CDR3 has 13 residues. The CDR3 region is CAWSGNLPYEQYF. CDR3 nucleotide sequence: TGTGCCTGGAGTGGGAACCTCCCCTACGAGCAGTACTTC.

The chain has TRBV30 and TRBJ2-3; TRBD1 matches 12 bases. V dropped 5 bases and J dropped 6; count of bases not matched to a gene: 3. This CDR3 region has 13 residues. Germline V gene sequence: CDR1 GTSNPN, CDR2 SVGIG (reference sequence). The CDR3 loop is CAWGTGGVDTQYF. The CDR3 DNA sequence: TGTGCCTGGGGGACAGGGGGCGTGGATACGCAGTATTTT.